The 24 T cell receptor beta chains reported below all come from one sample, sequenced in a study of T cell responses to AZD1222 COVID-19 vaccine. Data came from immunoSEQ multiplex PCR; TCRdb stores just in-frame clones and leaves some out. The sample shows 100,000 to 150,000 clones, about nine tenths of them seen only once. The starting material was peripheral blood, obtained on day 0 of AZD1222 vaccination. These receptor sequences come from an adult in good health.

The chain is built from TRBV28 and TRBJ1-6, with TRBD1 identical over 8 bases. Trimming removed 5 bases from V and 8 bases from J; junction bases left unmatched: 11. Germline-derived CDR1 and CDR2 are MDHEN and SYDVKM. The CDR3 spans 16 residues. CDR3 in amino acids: CASSPHGQGTDSPLHF. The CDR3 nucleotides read TGTGCCAGCAGTCCACACGGACAGGGTACGGATTCACCCCTCCACTTT.

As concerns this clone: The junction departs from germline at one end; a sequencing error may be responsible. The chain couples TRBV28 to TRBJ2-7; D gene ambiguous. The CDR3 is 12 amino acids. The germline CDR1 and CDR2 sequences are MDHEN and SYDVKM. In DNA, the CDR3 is TGTGCCAGCAGATCTGGCTCCTCCGAGCAGTACTTC. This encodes CASRSGSSEQYF.

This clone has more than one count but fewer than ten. The CDR3 is CASSLGTWGQETQYF. DNA for the CDR3: TGTGCCAGCAGCTTAGGGACGTGGGGGCAAGAGACCCAGTACTTC. The V gene is TRBV7-2, the J gene TRBJ2-5; D is possibly TRBD1 or TRBD2 (5 bases each). Germline CDR1 reads SGHTA; CDR2 reads FQGNSA. The V and J ends lost 1 base and 2 bases respectively, with 11 bases between them. CDR3 length: 15 residues. The variable domain in full, with the rest retrieved from reference TRBV7-2 and TRBJ2-5, is GAGVSQSPSNKVTEKGKDVELRCDPISGHTALYWYRQSLGQGLEFLIYFQGNSAPDKSGLPSDRFSAERTGGSVSTLTIQRTQQEDSAVYLCASSLGTWGQETQYFGPGTRLLVL.

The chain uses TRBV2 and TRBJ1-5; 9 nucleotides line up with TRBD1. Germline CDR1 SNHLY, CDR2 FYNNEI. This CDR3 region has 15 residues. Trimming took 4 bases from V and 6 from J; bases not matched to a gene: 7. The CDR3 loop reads CASSGGTGFLQPQHF. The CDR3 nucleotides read TGTGCCAGCAGTGGGGGGACAGGGTTCCTTCAGCCCCAGCATTTT.

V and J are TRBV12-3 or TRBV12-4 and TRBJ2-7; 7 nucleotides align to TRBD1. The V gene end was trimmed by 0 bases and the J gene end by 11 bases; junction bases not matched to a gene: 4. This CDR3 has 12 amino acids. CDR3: CASSLALTGKYF. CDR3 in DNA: TGTGCCAGCAGTTTAGCGCTGACAGGGAAGTACTTC.

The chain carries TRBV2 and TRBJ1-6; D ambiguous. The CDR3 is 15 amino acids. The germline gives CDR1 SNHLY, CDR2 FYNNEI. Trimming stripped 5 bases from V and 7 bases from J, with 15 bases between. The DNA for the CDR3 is TGTGCCAGCAGTTTCGAGGCCCAAGGGAATTCACCCCTCCACTTT. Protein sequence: CASSFEAQGNSPLHF.

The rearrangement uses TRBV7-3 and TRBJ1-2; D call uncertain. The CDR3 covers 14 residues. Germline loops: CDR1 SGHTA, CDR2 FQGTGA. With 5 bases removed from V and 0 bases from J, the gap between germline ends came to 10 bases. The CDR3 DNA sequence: TGTGCCAGCAGCCCCACTGGGGCTAACTATGGCTACACCTTC. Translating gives CASSPTGANYGYTF.

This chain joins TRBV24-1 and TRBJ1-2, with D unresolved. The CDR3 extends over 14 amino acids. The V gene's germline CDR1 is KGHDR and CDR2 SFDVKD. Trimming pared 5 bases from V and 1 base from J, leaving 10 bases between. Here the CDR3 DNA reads TGTGCCACCAGTGCGTCAGGTCTTAACTATGGCTACACCTTC. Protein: CATSASGLNYGYTF.

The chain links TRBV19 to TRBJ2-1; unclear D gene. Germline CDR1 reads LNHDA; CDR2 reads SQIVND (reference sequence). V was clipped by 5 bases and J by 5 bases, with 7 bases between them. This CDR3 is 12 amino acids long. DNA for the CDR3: TGTGCCAGTAGTCTAAGGAACAATGAGCAGTTCTTC. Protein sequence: CASSLRNNEQFF.

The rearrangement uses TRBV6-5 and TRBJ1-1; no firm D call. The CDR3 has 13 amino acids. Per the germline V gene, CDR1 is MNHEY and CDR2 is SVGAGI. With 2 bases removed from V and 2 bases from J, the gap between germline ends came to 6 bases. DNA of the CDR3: TGTGCCAGCAGTTACGTTGCAAACACTGAAGCTTTCTTT. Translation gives CASSYVANTEAFF.

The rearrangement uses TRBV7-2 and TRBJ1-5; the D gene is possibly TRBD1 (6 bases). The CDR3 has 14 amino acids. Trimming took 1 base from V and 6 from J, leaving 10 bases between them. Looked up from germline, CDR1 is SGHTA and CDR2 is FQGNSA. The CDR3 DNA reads TGTGCCAGCAGCTTAGGTAACAGGGTTCAGCCCCAGCATTTT. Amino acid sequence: CASSLGNRVQPQHF.

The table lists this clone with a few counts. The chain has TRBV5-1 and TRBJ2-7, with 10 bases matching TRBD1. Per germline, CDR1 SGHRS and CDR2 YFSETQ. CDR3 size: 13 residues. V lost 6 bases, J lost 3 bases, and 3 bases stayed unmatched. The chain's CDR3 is CASKGQGYYEQYF. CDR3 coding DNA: TGCGCCAGCAAGGGACAGGGGTACTACGAGCAGTACTTC.

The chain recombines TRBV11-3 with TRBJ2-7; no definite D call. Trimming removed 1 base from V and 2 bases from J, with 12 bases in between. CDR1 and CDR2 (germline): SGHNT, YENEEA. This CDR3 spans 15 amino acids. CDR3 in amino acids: CASSLGAGPTYEQYF. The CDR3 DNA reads TGTGCCAGCAGCTTAGGGGCAGGACCCACCTACGAGCAGTACTTC.

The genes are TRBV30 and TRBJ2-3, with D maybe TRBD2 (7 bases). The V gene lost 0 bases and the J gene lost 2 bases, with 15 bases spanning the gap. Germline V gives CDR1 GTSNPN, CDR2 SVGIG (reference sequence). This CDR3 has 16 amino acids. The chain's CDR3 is CAWSVRGREYTDTQYF. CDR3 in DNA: TGTGCCTGGAGTGTACGGGGGCGGGAGTACACAGATACGCAGTATTTT.

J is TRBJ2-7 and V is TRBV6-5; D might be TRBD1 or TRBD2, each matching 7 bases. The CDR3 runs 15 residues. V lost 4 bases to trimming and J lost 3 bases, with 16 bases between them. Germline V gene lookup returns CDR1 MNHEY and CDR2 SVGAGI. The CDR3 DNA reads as TGTGCCAGCAGTTCCCAGGGGGGGCGAAACTACGAGCAGTACTTC. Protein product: CASSSQGGRNYEQYF.

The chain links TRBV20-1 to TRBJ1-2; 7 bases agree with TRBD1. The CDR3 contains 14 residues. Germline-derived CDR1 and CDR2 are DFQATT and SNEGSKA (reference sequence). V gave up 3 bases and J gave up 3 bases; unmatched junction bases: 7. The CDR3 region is CSASRQGLYYGYTF. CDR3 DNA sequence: TGCAGTGCTAGTCGACAGGGTCTCTACTATGGCTACACCTTC.

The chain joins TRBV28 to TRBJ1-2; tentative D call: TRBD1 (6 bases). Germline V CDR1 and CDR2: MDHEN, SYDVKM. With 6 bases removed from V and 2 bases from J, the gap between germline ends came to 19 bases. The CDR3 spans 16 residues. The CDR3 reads CASSPSRGQENYGYTF. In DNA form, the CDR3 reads TGTGCCAGCAGCCCGTCTCGGGGGCAGGAGAACTATGGCTACACCTTC.

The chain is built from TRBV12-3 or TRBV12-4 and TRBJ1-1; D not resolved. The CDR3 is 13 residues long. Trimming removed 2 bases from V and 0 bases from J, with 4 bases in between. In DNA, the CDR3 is TGTGCCAGCAGTTTACACATGAACACTGAAGCTTTCTTT. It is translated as CASSLHMNTEAFF.

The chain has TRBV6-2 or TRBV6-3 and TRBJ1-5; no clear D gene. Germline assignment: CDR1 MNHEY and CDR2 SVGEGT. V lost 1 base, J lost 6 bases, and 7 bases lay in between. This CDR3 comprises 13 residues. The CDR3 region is CASSYLGSQPQHF. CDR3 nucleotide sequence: TGTGCCAGCAGTTACTTGGGGTCTCAGCCCCAGCATTTT.

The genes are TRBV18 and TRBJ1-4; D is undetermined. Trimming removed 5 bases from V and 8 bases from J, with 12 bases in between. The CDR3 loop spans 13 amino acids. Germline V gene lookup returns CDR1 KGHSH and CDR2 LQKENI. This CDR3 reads CASSSRVEEKLFF. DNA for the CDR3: TGTGCCAGCTCATCAAGGGTAGAGGAAAAACTGTTTTTT.

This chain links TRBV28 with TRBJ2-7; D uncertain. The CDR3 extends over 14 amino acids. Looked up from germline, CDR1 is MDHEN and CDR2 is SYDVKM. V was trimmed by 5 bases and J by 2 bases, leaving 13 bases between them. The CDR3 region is CASSHPAGTYEQYF. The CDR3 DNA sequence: TGTGCCAGCAGTCATCCGGCTGGGACCTACGAGCAGTACTTC.

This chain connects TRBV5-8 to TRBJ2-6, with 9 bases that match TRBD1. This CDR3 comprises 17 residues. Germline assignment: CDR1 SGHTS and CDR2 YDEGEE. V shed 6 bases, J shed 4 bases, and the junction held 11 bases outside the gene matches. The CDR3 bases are TGTGCCAGCACCAAAGGGACAGGGTGGACGGGGGCCAACGTCCTGACTTTC. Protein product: CASTKGTGWTGANVLTF. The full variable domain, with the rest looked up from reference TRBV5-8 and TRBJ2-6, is EAGVTQSPTHLIKTRGQQATLRCSPISGHTSVYWYQQALGLGLQFLLWYDEGEERNRGNFPPRFSGRQFPNYSSELNVNALELEDSALYLCASTKGTGWTGANVLTFGAGSRLTVL.

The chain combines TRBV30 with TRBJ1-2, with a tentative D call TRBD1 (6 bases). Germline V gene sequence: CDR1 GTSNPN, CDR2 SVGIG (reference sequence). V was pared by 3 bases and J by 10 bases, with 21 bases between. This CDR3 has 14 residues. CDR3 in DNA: TGTGCCTGGAGCAAAAAAGGGGGGGATCCTTCCTACACCTTC. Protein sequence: CAWSKKGGDPSYTF. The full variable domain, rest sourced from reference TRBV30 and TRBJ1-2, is SQTIHQWPATLVQPVGSPLSLECTVEGTSNPNLYWYRQAAGRGLQLLFYSVGIGQISSEVPQNLSASRPQDRQFILSSKKLLLSDSGFYLCAWSKKGGDPSYTFGSGTRLTVV.

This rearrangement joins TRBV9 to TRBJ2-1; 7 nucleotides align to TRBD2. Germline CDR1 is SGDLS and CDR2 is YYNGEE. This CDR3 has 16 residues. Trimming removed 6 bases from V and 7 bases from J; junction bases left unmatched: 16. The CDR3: CASTDSPGLTLNEQFF. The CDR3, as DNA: TGTGCCAGCACCGATTCACCGGGACTAACCCTAAATGAGCAGTTCTTC.